The rows below give T cell receptor beta chains drawn from one sample of a study of Ad26.COV2.S vaccination and SARS-CoV-2 variants. Assay: immunoSEQ multiplex PCR; the TCRdb copy retains only in-frame clones and omits some. Found here are about 680,000 clones, roughly nine tenths of them singletons; the top ten hold 1.5%. Sequences were derived from peripheral blood, sampled in a trial of Ad26.COV2.S vaccine versus placebo. These TCRs come from a person between 18 and 65 years old who received the Ad26.COV2.S COVID-19 vaccine or a placebo. The CDR3 runs from the conserved cysteine through the conserved F or W. A D gene is named only where the DNA matches it firmly. Size is omitted from some rows. Given values are once, few, many or a class for expanded clones.

V gene,clone size,J gene,D gene,CDR3 protein,CDR3 DNA
TRBV4-3,.,TRBJ1-1,.,CASSRHRAGGDTEAFF,TGCGCCAGCAGCCGTCATAGGGCAGGTGGGGACACTGAAGCTTTCTTT
TRBV10-3,few,TRBJ1-5,.,CAISEVGPPPQHF,TGTGCCATCAGTGAGGTGGGACCCCCTCCCCAGCATTTT
TRBV7-9,.,TRBJ1-2,.,CASSTDSNDGYTF,TGTGCCAGCAGCACGGACAGCAATGATGGCTACACCTTC
TRBV10-2,.,TRBJ2-5,TRBD2,CASSEPQDPLLAGVETQYF,TGCGCCAGCAGTGAACCCCAAGACCCTTTACTAGCGGGGGTGGAAACCCAGTACTTC
TRBV24-1,once,TRBJ1-2,TRBD1,CATSDSTAGTGPYGYTF,TGTGCCACCAGTGATTCGACGGCCGGGACAGGCCCCTATGGCTACACCTTC
TRBV9,.,TRBJ1-6,.,CASSGIVDPRVSYNSPLHF,TGTGCCAGCAGCGGAATAGTTGACCCGAGAGTGTCCTATAATTCACCCCTCCACTTT
TRBV2,.,TRBJ1-5,.,CASSEATSNQPQHF,TGTGCCAGCAGTGAAGCGACTAGCAATCAGCCCCAGCATTTT
TRBV5-4,.,TRBJ1-2,.,CASSLVPGDSYGYTF,TGTGCCAGCAGCTTGGTTCCGGGTGATTCCTATGGCTACACCTTC
TRBV18,.,TRBJ1-2,.,CASSPPSQASYGYTF,TGTGCCAGCTCACCACCGTCCCAGGCCAGCTATGGCTACACCTTC
TRBV6-6,.,TRBJ2-3,.,CASSYGNSPDTQYF,TGTGCCAGCAGTTACGGGAATAGCCCAGATACGCAGTATTTT
TRBV6-5,.,TRBJ2-2,.,CASSRDANTGELFF,TGTGCCAGCAGCAGAGATGCGAACACCGGGGAGCTGTTTTTT
TRBV7-9,.,TRBJ2-1,.,CATRWADEQFF,TGTGCCACCCGGTGGGCCGATGAGCAGTTCTTC
TRBV15,.,TRBJ2-6,.,CATSEAAVAGANVLTF,TGTGCCACCAGCGAAGCAGCAGTAGCAGGGGCCAACGTCCTGACTTTC
TRBV15,.,TRBJ1-6,TRBD1,CATSTRDSKNSPLHF,TGTGCCACCAGCACTAGGGACAGCAAAAATTCACCCCTCCACTTT
TRBV11-2,.,TRBJ2-1,TRBD2,CASSFSPLAGIANEQFF,TGTGCCAGCAGCTTCTCCCCCCTAGCGGGGATAGCCAATGAGCAGTTCTTC
TRBV3-1/TRBV3-2,.,TRBJ1-2,.,CASSQEVAPGVGYTF,TGTGCCAGCAGCCAAGAAGTGGCCCCCGGGGTTGGCTACACCTTC
TRBV30,.,TRBJ2-1,.,CAWMRANEQFF,TGTGCCTGGATGAGGGCCAATGAGCAGTTCTTC
TRBV18,once,TRBJ2-5,.,CASSPEETQYF,TGTGCCAGCTCACCGGAGGAGACCCAGTACTTC
TRBV6-5,.,TRBJ2-7,.,CASSRGIYSYEQYF,TGTGCCAGCAGCCGTGGAATCTACTCCTACGAGCAGTACTTC
TRBV12-3/TRBV12-4,.,TRBJ2-7,.,CASSGGGRKQYF,TGTGCCAGCAGTGGTGGAGGAAGGAAACAGTACTTC
TRBV2,.,TRBJ1-1,.,CASMPPGGGGAFF,TGTGCCAGCATGCCGCCCGGGGGTGGAGGAGCTTTCTTT
TRBV7-9,.,TRBJ2-2,.,CASSFTVGTGELFF,TGTGCCAGCAGCTTTACTGTGGGGACCGGGGAGCTGTTTTTT
TRBV7-2,.,TRBJ1-4,.,CASSLRASSEKLFF,TGTGCCAGCAGCTTGCGGGCTAGTAGTGAAAAACTGTTTTTT
TRBV10-3,.,TRBJ2-7,TRBD2,CAINPGLAGHEQYF,TGTGCCATCAACCCGGGACTAGCGGGACACGAGCAGTACTTC
TRBV18,.,TRBJ2-7,TRBD2,CASSHLGRATGGEQYF,TGTGCCAGCTCACACCTGGGCCGAGCGACGGGGGGCGAGCAGTACTTC